The TCR beta chain under discussion was sequenced for a study of T cells in Graves' hyperthyroidism and ophthalmopathy. Study findings and constraints: A model of 13 V-J pairs discriminated ophthalmopathy from stable hyperthyroidism.

There are many counts of this clonotype. Its antigen is as yet unknown. At one end the junction does not follow the germline gene, possibly because of a read error. CDR3 size: 13 residues. CDR1 MNHNS and CDR2 SASEGT come from the germline V gene. RNA transcripts were the template for amplifying TCR beta CDR3 regions. RT-PCR in the first round (using the HTBI primer set) targeted the TCR CDR3. TCRdb re-analysed the multiplex PCR reads in MiXCR, keeping a single row per CDR3 protein. In the table there are around 250,000 distinct CDR3 sequences, about 15% of which are singletons. The sequence derives from a woman between 18 and 30 years old with Graves' ophthalmopathy. The rearrangement uses TRBV6-1 and TRBJ2-7, with D uncertain. Sequencing input: blood. The CDR3 sequence is CASREGSSYEQYF. As DNA, the CDR3 is TGTGCCAGCAGGGAAGGGTCCTCCTACGAGCAGTACTTC.